The entry below describes one TCR beta chain. Membership in each cohort depended on participant-reported clinical history. The data were obtained in a study of blood T cell repertoires in COVID-19. Overall study: T cells, B-cell-depleted T cells, or PBMCs supplied cDNA or gDNA.

Some clones are missing from TCRdb's copy, which holds only in-frame ones; the method was immunoSEQ multiplex PCR. The table has around 180,000 clones, 70% to 85% seen once; the top ten hold approximately 12%. In germline, CDR1 is SEHNR, CDR2 FQNEAQ (reference sequence). V was pared by 2 bases and J by 8 bases, with 9 bases between. CDR3 length equals 12 residues. This TCR was recovered from a man aged 50-60 years who had recovered from COVID-19. This chain connects TRBV7-9 to TRBJ1-2; D gene unclear. The sequenced material came from PBMCs or T cells enriched from blood (not recorded which). As DNA, the CDR3 is TGTGCCAGCAGCTTAATTACCGAGGGCTACACCTTC. It encodes CASSLITEGYTF.